This T cell receptor (beta chain) was sequenced for a study of OX40 agonist ivuxolimab in advanced cancers. At the level of the study: The treatment was a fully human IgG2 OX40 agonist, ivuxolimab. Patients enrolled in dose escalation were diagnosed with hepatocellular carcinoma, melanoma, renal cell or head and neck cancer. Partial responses occurred in three patients (one hepatocellular carcinoma, two cutaneous melanoma).

TCRdb's table, derived via immunoSEQ multiplex PCR, lists solely in-frame clones and lacks some. The table has some 63,000 clones, around 87% seen once. Germline-derived CDR1 and CDR2 are SGHAT and FQNNGV. The V end lost 0 bases, the J end lost 1 base, and 6 bases lay between the germline ends. This CDR3 is built from 14 residues. The source material was CD4+ or CD8+ T cells sorted from blood, sampled in a trial of the OX40 agonist ivuxolimab. The source is an adult with an advanced solid tumor such as melanoma, head and neck, liver or kidney cancer. The rearrangement uses TRBV11-2 and TRBJ1-1; the D gene is possibly TRBD1 (5 bases). The CDR3 region is CASSLDTGNTEAFF. The CDR3 coding sequence is TGTGCCAGCAGCTTAGATACAGGGAACACTGAAGCTTTCTTT.